The present entry profiles one TCR beta chain with its context. Antigen: not known. This specimen comes from a study of cytomegalovirus exposure and HLA in healthy donors. At the level of the study: An early data release held some 85 million unique TCRs from HLA-typed donors.

Use of 60 Vbeta and 13 Jbeta primers characterized the PCR. Measured with immunoSEQ multiplex PCR; TCRdb has only the in-frame clones, and not every one. Its table records 55,000 to 80,000 clones. The junction had 8 bases not matched to a gene; V was cut back by 5 bases and J by 5 bases. The CDR3 is 14 amino acids. In germline, CDR1 is PRHDT, CDR2 FYEKMQ (reference sequence). General observations from the study: A later analysis linked some 17,000 TCR beta sequences to HLA alleles at 0.05 false discovery rate. TCR beta V segments were, for the most part, productive about 87% or about 30% of the time in an earlier analysis.

The clonotype was recovered from a man aged 35 to 55 in good health and CMV-seronegative. The chain uses TRBV13 and TRBJ2-5, with 7 positions matching TRBD1. Sample: PBMCs. CDR3 in amino acids: CASSRDRVGETQYF. The CDR3 region has the DNA TGTGCCAGCAGCCGAGACAGGGTAGGGGAGACCCAGTACTTC.